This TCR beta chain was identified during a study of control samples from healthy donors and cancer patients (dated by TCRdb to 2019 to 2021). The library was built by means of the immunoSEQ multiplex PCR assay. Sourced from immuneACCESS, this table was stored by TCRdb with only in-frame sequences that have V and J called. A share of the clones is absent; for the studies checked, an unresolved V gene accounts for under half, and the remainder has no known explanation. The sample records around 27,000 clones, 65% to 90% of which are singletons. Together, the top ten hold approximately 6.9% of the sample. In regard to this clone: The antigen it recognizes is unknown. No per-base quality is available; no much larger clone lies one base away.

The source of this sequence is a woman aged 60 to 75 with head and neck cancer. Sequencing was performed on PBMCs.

CDR3 protein: CASSDSSNQPQHF. The nucleotide sequence is TGTGCCAGTAGTGACAGTAGCAATCAGCCCCAGCATTTT. The rearranged segments are TRBV19 and TRBJ1-5, with TRBD1 perhaps the D gene, on 5 matching bases. According to the germline V gene (reference sequence), CDR1 reads LNHDA and CDR2 reads SQIVND. The trim is 5 bases for V and 0 bases for J, with a gap of 5 bases between the germline ends. The CDR3 goes from the cysteine to the phenylalanine over 13 residues. CDR3 DNA only is kept here, 39 bases in frame from base 1.